What follows are 19 T cell receptor beta chains derived from one specimen sequenced in a study of siplizumab effects on memory and regulatory T cells. Only in-frame clones appear in the TCRdb table, and some are missing; sequencing was by immunoSEQ multiplex PCR. The repertoire holds fewer than 100,000 clones, with 95% as singletons. Sequenced sample: CD8+ T cells sorted from blood. All receptors derive from a human donor in good health.

This chain uses TRBV6-5 with TRBJ2-6, with 9 bases that match TRBD2. The CDR3 is 15 residues long. The J segment lost 0 bases and the V segment lost 6 bases, leaving 0 bases of the junction unmatched. The germline V gene has CDR1 MNHEY and CDR2 SVGAGI. In nucleotides, the CDR3 is TGTGCCAGCAGACTAGCGGGCTCTGGGGCCAACGTCCTGACTTTC. Translated: CASRLAGSGANVLTF.

This chain joins TRBV6-5 and TRBJ1-1; weak D call: TRBD1 (5 bases). Germline values: CDR1 MNHEY, CDR2 SVGAGI. The length of the CDR3 is 14 residues. V lost 7 bases and J lost 2, with 14 bases in between. Here the CDR3 reads CASTRLGENTEAFF. CDR3 sequence (DNA): TGTGCCAGCACCCGATTGGGGGAAAACACTGAAGCTTTCTTT.

The V gene is TRBV9, the J gene TRBJ1-5; 7 bases match TRBD1. J was trimmed by 6 bases and V by 7 bases; bases with no gene match: 13. Germline V gene data show CDR1 as SGDLS and CDR2 as YYNGEE. CDR3 length: 15 residues. In nucleotides, the CDR3 is TGTGCCAGCTCCCTTTCAGGGGGTGGGAGTCAGCCCCAGCATTTT. This sequence encodes CASSLSGGGSQPQHF.

The rearrangement links TRBV5-1 to TRBJ2-3, with D perhaps being TRBD1 or TRBD2 (5 bases each). V was cut by 1 base and J by 4 bases, with 34 bases left in between. The germline gives CDR1 SGHRS, CDR2 YFSETQ. The CDR3 loop spans 22 amino acids. The CDR3 DNA reads TGCGCCAGCAGCTTGTTTTTACTAGAACAGTGGACCCCGGGACCTTATGCAGATACGCAGTATTTT. This codes for CASSLFLLEQWTPGPYADTQYF. The whole variable domain, filled in from reference TRBV5-1 and TRBJ2-3, reads KAGVTQTPRYLIKTRGQQVTLSCSPISGHRSVSWYQQTPGQGLQFLFEYFSETQRNKGNFPGRFSGRQFSNSRSEMNVSTLELGDSALYLCASSLFLLEQWTPGPYADTQYFGPGTRLTVL.

The rearrangement uses TRBV10-3 and TRBJ2-7; D remains unclear. Germline lookup yields CDR1 ENHRY and CDR2 SYGVKD. The CDR3 is 14 amino acids. Trimming took off 2 bases at V and 3 bases at J, with 11 bases between the two ends. The CDR3: CAISEPFLYYEQYF. The CDR3 nucleotides read TGTGCCATCAGTGAGCCCTTCCTATACTACGAGCAGTACTTC.

This clone was detected once. CDR3 in amino acids: CASSTGQGGRVYEQYF. The CDR3 DNA reads TGTGCCAGCAGCACGGGACAGGGGGGAAGGGTATACGAGCAGTACTTC. The V and J genes are TRBV11-2 and TRBJ2-7; 11 nucleotides line up with TRBD1. The CDR3 loop spans 16 amino acids. J was trimmed by 4 bases and V by 5 bases; bases with no gene match: 10. Germline V CDR1 and CDR2: SGHAT, FQNNGV.

V is TRBV10-3 and J is TRBJ2-2; 11 bases map to TRBD2. V lost 5 bases and J lost 3; bases outside the gene matches: 14. This CDR3 is built from 19 residues. The germline V gene encodes CDR1 ENHRY and CDR2 SYGVKD. This chain's CDR3 is CAISPLAGGPTLDTGELFF. The CDR3 DNA follows: TGTGCCATCAGTCCCTTAGCGGGAGGGCCTACACTAGACACCGGGGAGCTGTTTTTT.

This clone was recorded only once. This chain uses TRBV5-6 with TRBJ2-7; a possible D gene is TRBD2 (6 bases). CDR1 is SGHDT, CDR2 YYEEEE, per germline. The CDR3 has 13 amino acids. V shed 2 bases and J shed 2 bases, with 8 bases lying between them. The CDR3: CASSLTGAYEQYF. The DNA for the CDR3 is TGTGCCAGCAGCTTAACGGGGGCCTACGAGCAGTACTTC.

This chain links TRBV19 with TRBJ2-1, with 10 bases aligning to TRBD1. This CDR3 spans 14 amino acids. The ends lost 3 bases at V and 7 bases at J; junction bases unmatched: 3. Germline V CDR1 and CDR2: LNHDA, SQIVND (reference sequence). The CDR3 loop reads CASSMDRGMNEQFF. CDR3 in DNA: TGTGCCAGTAGTATGGACAGGGGGATGAATGAGCAGTTCTTC.

The chain couples TRBV19 to TRBJ1-2; 8 positions match TRBD1. Germline V lookup: CDR1 LNHDA, CDR2 SQIVND (reference sequence). The CDR3 has 13 amino acids. V lost 5 bases and J lost 5; bases outside the gene matches: 4. CDR3 loop: CASSWTGSYGYTF. CDR3 coding DNA: TGTGCCAGTAGTTGGACAGGGTCATATGGCTACACCTTC. The variable domain in full, completed from reference TRBV19 and TRBJ1-2, reads DGGITQSPKYLFRKEGQNVTLSCEQNLNHDAMYWYRQDPGQGLRLIYYSQIVNDFQKGDIAEGYSVSREKKESFPLTVTSAQKNPTAFYLCASSWTGSYGYTFGSGTRLTVV.

The chain is built from TRBV14 and TRBJ2-3; D ambiguous. The CDR3 is 14 residues long. Trimming cost V 1 base and J 6 bases, with 11 bases left between them. Germline values: CDR1 SGHDN, CDR2 FVKESK. The CDR3 spells CASSQASFGDTQYF. In nucleotides, the CDR3 is TGTGCCAGCAGCCAAGCTTCTTTTGGGGATACGCAGTATTTT.

This clone was recorded once. The chain carries TRBV28 and TRBJ2-6; no definite D call. CDR1 is MDHEN and CDR2 is SYDVKM in the germline V gene. The CDR3 loop spans 14 amino acids. The V end was cut by 1 base, the J end by 0 bases, with 1 base between. The CDR3 DNA sequence: TGTGCCAGCAGTTTATTCTCTGGGGCCAACGTCCTGACTTTC. It yields the protein CASSLFSGANVLTF.

The V and J genes are TRBV2 and TRBJ2-1; D is perhaps TRBD2 (6 bases). The CDR3 has 15 residues. The germline V gene has CDR1 SNHLY and CDR2 FYNNEI. Trimming removed 6 bases from V and 2 bases from J, with 14 bases in between. CDR3: CASRVTGETYNEQFF. As DNA, the CDR3 is TGTGCCAGCAGAGTGACGGGAGAGACCTACAATGAGCAGTTCTTC.

V usage is TRBV6-5 and J usage is TRBJ2-5; tentatively, D is TRBD2 (5 bases). The CDR3 contains 15 residues. Germline assignment: CDR1 MNHEY and CDR2 SVGAGI. The germline V and J ends were trimmed by 6 bases and 1 base, with 15 bases remaining between them. The CDR3 coding sequence is TGTGCCAGCAGAGCGAGGGCACTATTCCAAGAGACCCAGTACTTC. Its protein is CASRARALFQETQYF.

The chain joins TRBV25-1 to TRBJ2-7; TRBD2 matches at 7 bases. The germline gives CDR1 MGHDK, CDR2 SYGVNS. V trimming: 8 bases; J trimming: 0 bases; junction bases outside the gene matches: 13. This CDR3 contains 16 residues. The DNA for the CDR3 is TGTGCCAGCTCGGGCGGTTCCAGCGGGATCTCCTACGAGCAGTACTTC. Protein: CASSGGSSGISYEQYF.

This clone appeared a few times. The limits of the CDR3 on the DNA are not certain, so only TCRdb's listed CDR3 is given. The chain combines TRBV4-1 with TRBJ2-7; the D call TRBD2 from the table was never checked on the DNA. CDR1 and CDR2 from the germline V gene are MGHRA and YSYEKL. The CDR3 contains 16 residues when both ends are counted. The CDR3 spells CASSLVWEREINEQYF.

The chain joins TRBV27 to TRBJ2-3; possible D gene TRBD2, 6 bases. V was shortened by 6 bases and J by 3 bases, with 13 bases between the two germline ends. CDR1 and CDR2 from the germline V gene are MNHEY and SMNVEV (reference sequence). The CDR3 sequence is 14 residues long. The CDR3: CASSPGLITDTQYF. The CDR3 region has the DNA TGTGCCAGCAGCCCAGGACTAATTACAGATACGCAGTATTTT.

This chain joins TRBV2 and TRBJ2-7, with 9 bases identical to TRBD1. The CDR3 has 14 residues. Germline CDR1 SNHLY, CDR2 FYNNEI. V gave up 8 bases and J gave up 5 bases; unmatched junction bases: 10. As DNA, the CDR3 is TGTGCCAGCGTGCTTAACAGGGGGCTCGACGAGCAGTACTTC. This gives the protein CASVLNRGLDEQYF.

This clone was observed once. This rearrangement joins TRBV2 to TRBJ1-1; no firm D call. CDR3 length: 14 amino acids. Germline CDR1 reads SNHLY; CDR2 reads FYNNEI. Trimming removed 5 bases at V and 0 bases at J, with 10 bases between. For the CDR3, the DNA is TGTGCCAGCAGTCCCTACGGAGTGAACACTGAAGCTTTCTTT. Its translation is CASSPYGVNTEAFF.